These 32 T cell receptor beta chains were sequenced from one sample in a study of blood T cell repertoires in COVID-19. The repertoire was sequenced with immunoSEQ multiplex PCR; TCRdb's copy has only in-frame clones and lacks some. Seen here are around 25,000 clones, 90% observed once, and the top ten hold 10% to 12%. Input material: peripheral blood. The source of these receptors is a man between 65 and 85 years old with acute or convalescent COVID-19.

This clone was recorded only once. The chain has TRBV18 and TRBJ1-6; D gene uncertain. V was clipped by 3 bases and J by 0 bases, with 12 bases between them. The CDR3 length is 17 residues. The germline V gene has CDR1 KGHSH and CDR2 LQKENI. The CDR3 here is CASSPLGGSSYNSPLHF. The CDR3 bases are TGTGCCAGCTCACCGTTGGGAGGGAGCTCCTATAATTCACCCCTCCACTTT.

The chain is built from TRBV3-1 (or the pseudogene TRBV3-2) and TRBJ1-4, with D possibly matching TRBD1 (5 bases). This CDR3 has 16 residues. V shed 1 base and J shed 4 bases, with 13 bases lying between them. Germline-derived CDR1 and CDR2 are LGHDT and YNNKEL (reference sequence). The CDR3 sequence: CASSQGGAGLNEKLFF. CDR3 coding DNA: TGTGCCAGCAGCCAAGGCGGGGCAGGGCTTAATGAAAAACTGTTTTTT.

The CDR3 nucleotides are TGTGCCAGTAGTATTTTGGCAGGGGGGAACACTGAAGCTTTCTTT. Its translation is CASSILAGGNTEAFF. The V gene is TRBV19, the J gene TRBJ1-1; TRBD1 aligns across 7 bases. The CDR3 consists of 15 residues. The germline gives CDR1 LNHDA, CDR2 SQIVND (reference sequence). The junction had 5 bases not matched to a gene; V was cut back by 3 bases and J by 1 base.

The genes are TRBV2 and TRBJ2-3; 11 bases match TRBD2. The CDR3 sequence is 14 residues long. In germline, CDR1 is SNHLY, CDR2 FYNNEI. Losses at the gene ends were 6 bases for V and 5 bases for J; bases not matched to a gene: 4. The CDR3 DNA is TGTGCCAGCAGGGGACTAGCGGCAGAAGATACGCAGTATTTT. Translated: CASRGLAAEDTQYF.

The rearrangement links TRBV5-1 to TRBJ2-1; the D gene is possibly TRBD1 (6 bases). Germline CDR1 and CDR2: SGHRS and YFSETQ. CDR3 length: 15 amino acids. V was clipped by 2 bases and J by 1 base, with 10 bases between them. CDR3 residues: CASSFTDSSYNEQFF. The CDR3 nucleotides read TGCGCCAGCAGCTTTACGGACAGTTCCTACAATGAGCAGTTCTTC. The full variable domain, its missing parts supplied by reference TRBV5-1 and TRBJ2-1, is KAGVTQTPRYLIKTRGQQVTLSCSPISGHRSVSWYQQTPGQGLQFLFEYFSETQRNKGNFPGRFSGRQFSNSRSEMNVSTLELGDSALYLCASSFTDSSYNEQFFGPGTRLTVL.

For the CDR3, the DNA is TGTGCCAGCAGCTTGGGACAGGGCCCGGGGGTAATCTATGGCTACACCTTC. Its protein product is CASSLGQGPGVIYGYTF. The genes are TRBV5-4 and TRBJ1-2, with TRBD1 matching over 7 bases. Trimming cost V 0 bases and J 4 bases; bases outside gene matches: 12. The CDR3 covers 17 residues. Germline CDR1 SGHNT, CDR2 YYREEE (reference sequence).

This rearrangement joins TRBV7-9 to TRBJ1-5; maybe TRBD1 (6 bases). CDR1 is SEHNR, CDR2 FQNEAQ, per germline (reference sequence). The length of the CDR3 is 17 residues. Trimming took off 4 bases at V and 3 bases at J, with 19 bases between the two ends. The CDR3 loop reads CASSSNLGGLFNQPQHF. CDR3 in DNA: TGTGCCAGCAGCTCCAACCTGGGGGGGCTATTCAATCAGCCCCAGCATTTT.

V usage is TRBV28 and J usage is TRBJ2-1; D may be TRBD2 (6 bases). V was pared by 1 base and J by 9 bases, with 22 bases between. Germline V gene lookup returns CDR1 MDHEN and CDR2 SYDVKM. This CDR3 is 17 amino acids long. The CDR3 DNA is TGTGCCAGCAGTTTATTTATCAATGGCGGAGGGGTGGGTGAGCAGTTCTTC. Translating gives CASSLFINGGGVGEQFF.

This rearrangement joins TRBV27 to TRBJ2-6; no clear D gene. The germline V and J ends were trimmed by 1 base and 2 bases, with 12 bases remaining between them. This CDR3 region has 17 residues. Looked up from germline, CDR1 is MNHEY and CDR2 is SMNVEV (reference sequence). CDR3 DNA sequence: TGTGCCAGCAGTTTATTCTCGGTTGAGCCTGGGGCCAACGTCCTGACTTTC. Translation: CASSLFSVEPGANVLTF. Filled out from reference TRBV27 and TRBJ2-6, the complete variable domain reads EAQVTQNPRYLITVTGKKLTVTCSQNMNHEYMSWYRQDPGLGLRQIYYSMNVEVTDKGDVPEGYKVSRKEKRNFPLILESPSPNQTSLYFCASSLFSVEPGANVLTFGAGSRLTVL.

This clone was detected once. The V and J genes are TRBV19 and TRBJ1-6; a weak D match, TRBD1 (6 bases). CDR3 length: 17 amino acids. CDR1 LNHDA and CDR2 SQIVND come from the germline V gene (reference sequence). The V and J ends lost 5 bases and 0 bases respectively, with 14 bases between them. The DNA of the CDR3 is TGTGCCAGTAGTCAAGACAGGCCGAGCTCCTATAATTCACCCCTCCACTTT. Its protein is CASSQDRPSSYNSPLHF.

V usage is TRBV7-2 and J usage is TRBJ1-2; TRBD1 aligns across 7 bases. Germline V CDR1 and CDR2: SGHTA, FQGNSA. The CDR3 has 14 residues. After removal of 5 bases from V and 4 bases from J, the junction contained 7 bases not matched to a gene. CDR3 sequence: CASSPDRVGYGYTF. CDR3 in DNA: TGTGCCAGCAGCCCAGACAGGGTCGGCTATGGCTACACCTTC.

The V call is TRBV2, the J call TRBJ2-7; 13 nucleotides match TRBD2. J gave up 3 bases and V 6 bases, and 5 bases lay outside the gene matches. Per the germline V gene, CDR1 is SNHLY and CDR2 is FYNNEI. This CDR3 has 15 amino acids. The CDR3 DNA follows: TGTGCCAGCAGGAGGACTAGCGGGAGCTTCTACGAGCAGTACTTC. Translating gives CASRRTSGSFYEQYF.

The V gene is TRBV10-3, the J gene TRBJ2-1; 12 positions agree with TRBD2. The CDR3 consists of 16 residues. CDR1 is ENHRY and CDR2 is SYGVKD in the germline V gene. The junction had 6 bases not matched to a gene; V was cut back by 3 bases and J by 6 bases. This CDR3 reads CAISDPGLAGSNEQFF. The CDR3 nucleotides read TGTGCCATCAGTGATCCAGGACTAGCGGGGTCCAATGAGCAGTTCTTC.

The chain is built from TRBV10-3 and TRBJ2-5; TRBD1 agrees at 7 bases. The CDR3 contains 16 residues. From germline, CDR1 is ENHRY and CDR2 SYGVKD. V dropped 5 bases and J dropped 1; count of bases not matched to a gene: 10. The CDR3 DNA is TGTGCCATCAGTCCCACGGGACAGAGTCTCCAAGAGACCCAGTACTTC. Residues: CAISPTGQSLQETQYF.

The gene calls are TRBV2 and TRBJ2-5; TRBD1 aligns across 8 bases. From germline, CDR1 is SNHLY and CDR2 FYNNEI. The length of the CDR3 is 14 residues. The J segment lost 5 bases and the V segment lost 2 bases, leaving 4 bases of the junction unmatched. The CDR3: CASSERAGGETQYF. The DNA of the CDR3 is TGTGCCAGCAGTGAAAGGGCAGGGGGCGAGACCCAGTACTTC.

This chain joins TRBV9 and TRBJ1-2; unclear D gene. The germline CDR1 and CDR2 sequences are SGDLS and YYNGEE. The CDR3 sequence is 14 residues long. Between the trimmed V and J ends, which lost 0 bases and 7 bases, there was a span of 13 bases. The CDR3 sequence: CASSVAPGSSGYTF. Here the CDR3 DNA reads TGTGCCAGCAGCGTAGCCCCGGGAAGCTCTGGCTACACCTTC.

This clone has more than one count but fewer than ten. The J gene is TRBJ2-2, the V gene TRBV13; TRBD2 aligns across 12 bases. J was trimmed by 1 base and V by 5 bases; bases with no gene match: 2. The germline gives CDR1 PRHDT, CDR2 FYEKMQ (reference sequence). The CDR3 loop spans 16 amino acids. The CDR3 nucleotides read TGTGCCAGCAGCCCACTAGCGGGAGGGAACACCGGGGAGCTGTTTTTT. It specifies CASSPLAGGNTGELFF.

V gene TRBV19 combines with J gene TRBJ2-3, with TRBD2 identical over 10 bases. V lost 3 bases and J lost 0; bases outside the gene matches: 3. Germline V gene sequence: CDR1 LNHDA, CDR2 SQIVND (reference sequence). The CDR3 runs to 16 residues. The CDR3 DNA sequence: TGTGCCAGTAGTATCGTACTAGCGGGGAGCACAGATACGCAGTATTTT. Its translation: CASSIVLAGSTDTQYF.

The chain joins TRBV19 to TRBJ2-7, with a weak D call TRBD2 (6 bases). V was pared by 8 bases and J by 4 bases, with 12 bases between. CDR1 LNHDA and CDR2 SQIVND come from the germline V gene (reference sequence). The CDR3 consists of 12 residues. The CDR3 region is CASGGTEYEQYF. CDR3 coding DNA: TGTGCCAGTGGAGGGACGGAGTACGAGCAGTACTTC.

The V gene is TRBV18, the J gene TRBJ2-1, with 8 bases identical to TRBD1. The V and J ends lost 0 bases and 6 bases, in that order; junction bases with no gene match: 10. The germline gives CDR1 KGHSH, CDR2 LQKENI. The CDR3 length is 17 residues. CDR3 sequence reads: CASSPPFSQGAANEQFF. The CDR3, as DNA: TGTGCCAGCTCACCACCGTTTAGTCAGGGGGCGGCCAATGAGCAGTTCTTC.

This clone appeared once. This chain connects TRBV15 to TRBJ2-7; 14 nucleotides agree with TRBD2. Germline V CDR1 and CDR2: LNHNV, YYDKDF (reference sequence). V was pared by 5 bases and J by 7 bases, with 7 bases of the junction left unmatched. This CDR3 spans 15 amino acids. CDR3 sequence reads: CATSGEGLAGEEQYF. CDR3 in DNA: TGTGCCACCAGCGGGGAGGGACTAGCGGGAGAAGAGCAGTACTTC.

The J gene is TRBJ2-1, the V gene TRBV11-2, with 7 bases fitting TRBD2. Trimming took 1 base from V and 5 from J; bases not matched to a gene: 8. The CDR3 length is 16 residues. Germline-derived CDR1 and CDR2 are SGHAT and FQNNGV. The chain's CDR3 is CASSLAGGVFHNEQFF. Here the CDR3 DNA reads TGTGCCAGCAGCTTAGCGGGAGGTGTCTTCCACAATGAGCAGTTCTTC.

This rearrangement joins TRBV5-4 to TRBJ1-1; no firm D call. The germline gives CDR1 SGHNT, CDR2 YYREEE (reference sequence). The length of the CDR3 is 14 residues. Between the trimmed V and J ends, which lost 2 bases and 1 base, there was a span of 9 bases. Here the CDR3 DNA reads TGTGCCAGCAGCTTATCGACATCGAACACTGAAGCTTTCTTT. As protein: CASSLSTSNTEAFF.

This clone has more than one count but fewer than ten. The chain joins TRBV7-6 to TRBJ1-4; 10 nucleotides align to TRBD1. The J segment lost 8 bases and the V segment lost 1 base, leaving 4 bases of the junction unmatched. Looked up from germline, CDR1 is SGHVS and CDR2 is FNYEAQ. CDR3 size: 15 residues. CDR3 loop: CASSLGGTGEEKLFF. The DNA of the CDR3 is TGTGCCAGCAGCTTAGGAGGGACAGGGGAGGAAAAACTGTTTTTT.

V is TRBV5-3 and J is TRBJ1-6; D call uncertain. TRBV5-3 counts as an open reading frame of uncertain function. The V and J ends lost 2 bases and 12 bases respectively, with 15 bases between them. The CDR3 has 14 amino acids. CDR3 bases: TGTGCCAGAAGCTTAGTTGTAGCCCGCATACCCCTCCACTTT. Its translation: CARSLVVARIPLHF.

The chain is built from TRBV7-2 and TRBJ2-7, with 11 bases aligning to TRBD2. This CDR3 has 16 residues. CDR1 and CDR2 from the germline V gene are SGHTA and FQGNSA. V dropped 5 bases and J dropped 2; count of bases not matched to a gene: 8. CDR3 sequence: CASSRPGTSGTYEQYF. CDR3 nucleotides: TGTGCCAGCAGCCGCCCCGGGACTAGCGGCACCTACGAGCAGTACTTC.

The chain couples TRBV3-1 (or the pseudogene TRBV3-2) to TRBJ1-1; 11 positions agree with TRBD1. The CDR3 is 15 amino acids. V lost 3 bases, J lost 4 bases, and 4 bases stayed unmatched. The germline gives CDR1 LGHDT, CDR2 YNNKEL (reference sequence). The CDR3 reads CASSHGQGAGTEAFF. For the CDR3, the DNA is TGTGCCAGCAGCCATGGACAGGGGGCGGGCACTGAAGCTTTCTTT.

This clone came up once. The chain uses TRBV29-1 and TRBJ1-1, with 8 nucleotides matching TRBD1. This CDR3 is 12 amino acids long. The ends lost 7 bases at V and 7 bases at J; junction bases unmatched: 8. Germline loops: CDR1 SQVTM, CDR2 ANQGSEA. The CDR3 loop is CSERQGTHEAFF. As DNA, the CDR3 is TGCAGCGAACGACAGGGGACCCATGAAGCTTTCTTT. The variable domain in full, with the rest retrieved from reference TRBV29-1 and TRBJ1-1, is SAVISQKPSRDICQRGTSLTIQCQVDSQVTMMFWYRQQPGQSLTLIATANQGSEATYESGFVIDKFPISRPNLTFSTLTVSNMSPEDSSIYLCSERQGTHEAFFGQGTRLTVV.

The chain carries TRBV7-8 and TRBJ2-1; D remains ambiguous. This CDR3 has 14 amino acids. The V end was cut by 1 base, the J end by 4 bases, with 8 bases between. From germline, CDR1 is SGHVS and CDR2 FQNEAQ. DNA for the CDR3: TGTGCCAGCAGCTTAGGGTCGGTGTACAATGAGCAGTTCTTC. Amino acid sequence: CASSLGSVYNEQFF.

The chain links TRBV27 to TRBJ1-4, with D uncertain. V dropped 2 bases and J dropped 8 bases, with 6 bases sitting between them. CDR1 is MNHEY and CDR2 is SMNVEV in the germline V gene (reference sequence). The CDR3 has 12 amino acids. In DNA form, the CDR3 reads TGTGCCAGCAGTTTACCGGGAGAAAAACTGTTTTTT. Translating it yields CASSLPGEKLFF.

This clone was detected only a few times. This chain uses TRBV7-9 with TRBJ2-1; D unclear. The CDR3 length is 16 residues. Trimming pared 2 bases from V and 2 bases from J, leaving 13 bases between. CDR1 SEHNR and CDR2 FQNEAQ come from the germline V gene (reference sequence). In DNA, the CDR3 is TGTGCCAGCAGCTTAATTGGAGTAAGTACCTACAATGAGCAGTTCTTC. Protein sequence: CASSLIGVSTYNEQFF.

This clone was seen once. The chain couples TRBV19 to TRBJ1-4; D is perhaps TRBD1 (6 bases). This CDR3 contains 16 residues. V was pared by 5 bases and J by 0 bases, with 13 bases between. Germline CDR1 LNHDA, CDR2 SQIVND (reference sequence). The CDR3 nucleotides read TGTGCCAGTAGTCCGGACAGCGCCACAACTAATGAAAAACTGTTTTTT. It codes for CASSPDSATTNEKLFF. Supplemented by reference TRBV19 and TRBJ1-4, the full variable domain reads DGGITQSPKYLFRKEGQNVTLSCEQNLNHDAMYWYRQDPGQGLRLIYYSQIVNDFQKGDIAEGYSVSREKKESFPLTVTSAQKNPTAFYLCASSPDSATTNEKLFFGSGTQLSVL.